The rows below give T cell receptor beta chains drawn from one sample of a study of blood T cell repertoires in COVID-19. The data were produced by immunoSEQ multiplex PCR, yet TCRdb's version contains in-frame clones alone and is incomplete. Seen here are about 59,000 clones, 88% observed once, and the top ten hold 15% to 20%. Material for sequencing was peripheral blood. The source is a woman at least 80 years old with active COVID-19. Both conserved end residues are part of each CDR3. The order of the fields is CDR3 protein, CDR3 DNA, clone size, D gene, J gene, V gene. The D gene is left open where the match is weak. Clone size is not always given. Where it is, it says once, few, many or a class for expanded clones.

CDR3 protein: CASSLDRSSYEQYF
CDR3 DNA: TGTGCCAGCAGCTTAGACAGGTCCTCCTACGAGCAGTACTTC
clone size: NA
D gene: NA
J gene: TRBJ2-7
V gene: TRBV11-3

CDR3 protein: CASSAFGSGEPQHF
CDR3 DNA: TGTGCCAGCAGCGCCTTTGGGAGCGGGGAGCCCCAGCATTTT
clone size: NA
D gene: NA
J gene: TRBJ1-5
V gene: TRBV28

CDR3 protein: CASKITGIGSPLHF
CDR3 DNA: TGTGCCAGCAAGATAACAGGGATTGGATCACCCCTCCACTTT
clone size: NA
D gene: NA
J gene: TRBJ1-6
V gene: TRBV27

CDR3 protein: CSVDPASGGQPNEQFF
CDR3 DNA: TGCAGCGTTGACCCGGCTAGCGGGGGTCAACCCAATGAGCAGTTCTTC
clone size: NA
D gene: TRBD2
J gene: TRBJ2-1
V gene: TRBV29-1

CDR3 protein: CASSQNTGSTFF
CDR3 DNA: TGTGCCAGCAGCCAAAACACAGGGTCAACTTTCTTT
clone size: NA
D gene: NA
J gene: TRBJ1-1
V gene: TRBV3-1/TRBV3-2

CDR3 protein: CASSLVSPGELFF
CDR3 DNA: TGTGCCAGCAGCTTAGTGTCTCCCGGGGAGCTGTTTTTT
clone size: NA
D gene: NA
J gene: TRBJ2-2
V gene: TRBV7-2

CDR3 protein: CSASGSSGGRADTQYF
CDR3 DNA: TGCAGTGCTAGTGGCTCTAGCGGGGGTAGGGCAGATACGCAGTATTTT
clone size: NA
D gene: TRBD2
J gene: TRBJ2-3
V gene: TRBV20-1

CDR3 protein: CSARDPLKQFF
CDR3 DNA: TGCAGTGCTAGAGATCCACTTAAGCAGTTCTTC
clone size: NA
D gene: NA
J gene: TRBJ2-1
V gene: TRBV20-1

CDR3 protein: CATSSPDRPEVNTEAFF
CDR3 DNA: TGTGCCACCAGCAGCCCCGACAGGCCGGAGGTGAACACTGAAGCTTTCTTT
clone size: NA
D gene: NA
J gene: TRBJ1-1
V gene: TRBV15

CDR3 protein: CASSPSTGHGYTF
CDR3 DNA: TGTGCCAGCAGCCCCTCGACAGGGCATGGCTACACCTTC
clone size: NA
D gene: TRBD1
J gene: TRBJ1-2
V gene: TRBV7-3

CDR3 protein: CASSPLGGPYEQYF
CDR3 DNA: TGCGCCAGCAGCCCTTTGGGCGGGCCCTACGAGCAGTACTTC
clone size: NA
D gene: NA
J gene: TRBJ2-7
V gene: TRBV4-1

CDR3 protein: CAANRDRSSYEQYF
CDR3 DNA: TGTGCCGCTAACCGGGACAGGAGCTCCTACGAGCAGTACTTC
clone size: NA
D gene: TRBD1
J gene: TRBJ2-7
V gene: TRBV10-3

CDR3 protein: CATSIGPGGQGYEQYF
CDR3 DNA: TGTGCCACCAGCATAGGACCCGGGGGACAGGGCTACGAGCAGTACTTC
clone size: NA
D gene: TRBD1
J gene: TRBJ2-7
V gene: TRBV15

CDR3 protein: CSARRNTEAFF
CDR3 DNA: TGCAGTGCCAGACGGAACACTGAAGCTTTCTTT
clone size: NA
D gene: NA
J gene: TRBJ1-1
V gene: TRBV20-1

CDR3 protein: CASSVGPGTGYEQYF
CDR3 DNA: TGCGCCAGCAGCGTGGGGCCCGGGACAGGCTACGAGCAGTACTTC
clone size: NA
D gene: TRBD1
J gene: TRBJ2-7
V gene: TRBV5-1

CDR3 protein: CASSLARGGIAEQFF
CDR3 DNA: TGTGCCAGCAGCTTAGCCCGCGGGGGGATCGCTGAGCAGTTCTTC
clone size: NA
D gene: TRBD2
J gene: TRBJ2-1
V gene: TRBV7-9

CDR3 protein: CASSLDAHYSPLHF
CDR3 DNA: TGTGCCAGCAGCTTGGATGCTCACTATTCACCCCTCCACTTT
clone size: few
D gene: NA
J gene: TRBJ1-6
V gene: TRBV5-8

CDR3 protein: CASSLMGGQETQYF
CDR3 DNA: TGTGCCAGCAGCCTCATGGGGGGCCAAGAGACCCAGTACTTC
clone size: NA
D gene: NA
J gene: TRBJ2-5
V gene: TRBV7-9

CDR3 protein: CSVDGLSTDTQYF
CDR3 DNA: TGCAGCGTTGACGGGTTAAGCACAGATACGCAGTATTTT
clone size: once
D gene: NA
J gene: TRBJ2-3
V gene: TRBV29-1

CDR3 protein: CASSPQGSSGNTIYF
CDR3 DNA: TGTGCCAGCTCCCCGCAGGGTTCTTCTGGAAACACCATATATTTT
clone size: NA
D gene: NA
J gene: TRBJ1-3
V gene: TRBV18

CDR3 protein: CASSSPSEAFF
CDR3 DNA: TGTGCCAGCAGTTCCCCTTCTGAAGCTTTCTTT
clone size: NA
D gene: NA
J gene: TRBJ1-1
V gene: TRBV12-3/TRBV12-4

CDR3 protein: CASTHRRVPRGEQYF
CDR3 DNA: TGTGCCAGCACCCACCGACGGGTCCCTAGAGGCGAGCAGTACTTC
clone size: NA
D gene: NA
J gene: TRBJ2-7
V gene: TRBV28

CDR3 protein: CASSQDLWTGVYF
CDR3 DNA: TGTGCCAGCAGCCAAGATCTCTGGACAGGGGTTTACTTC
clone size: NA
D gene: TRBD1
J gene: TRBJ2-7
V gene: TRBV4-2

CDR3 protein: CASSDQGNYNSPLHF
CDR3 DNA: TGTGCCAGCAGTGATCAGGGAAACTATAATTCACCCCTCCACTTT
clone size: NA
D gene: NA
J gene: TRBJ1-6
V gene: TRBV6-1